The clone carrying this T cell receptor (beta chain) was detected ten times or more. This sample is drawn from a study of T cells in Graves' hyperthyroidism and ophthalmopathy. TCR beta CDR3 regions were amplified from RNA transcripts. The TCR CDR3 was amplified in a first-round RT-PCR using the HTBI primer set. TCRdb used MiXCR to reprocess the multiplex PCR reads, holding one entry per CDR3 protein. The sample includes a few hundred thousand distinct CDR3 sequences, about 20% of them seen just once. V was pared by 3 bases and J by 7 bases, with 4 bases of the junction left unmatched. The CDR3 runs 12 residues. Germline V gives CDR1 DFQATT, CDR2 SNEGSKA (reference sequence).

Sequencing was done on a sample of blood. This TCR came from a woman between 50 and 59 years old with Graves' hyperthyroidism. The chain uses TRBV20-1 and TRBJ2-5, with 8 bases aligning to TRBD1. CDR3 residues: CSARDREGTQYF. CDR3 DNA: TGCAGTGCTAGGGACAGGGAAGGGACCCAGTACTTC.